The rows below give T cell receptor beta chains drawn from one sample of a study of T-cell reconstitution after alpha-beta-depleted transplantation in children. From the PCR reads, TCRdb called clonotypes with MiXCR, one entry per CDR3 protein. This table has some 290,000 distinct CDR3 sequences, 9.9% appearing once. The sequencing here drew on PBMCs from the stem cell graft donor, taken from the stem cell graft. The receptor set was obtained from a human donor who donated a stem cell graft to a child with SCID. Both conserved end residues are part of each CDR3. The D gene is left open where the match is weak. Part of the rows lack a size; the others show once, few, many or a class for expanded clones.

CDR3 protein | CDR3 DNA | J gene | D gene | V gene | clone size
CASSLTALTDETQYF | TGTGCCAGCAGTTTAACCGCACTCACCGACGAGACCCAGTACTTC | TRBJ2-5 | . | TRBV12-3/TRBV12-4 | .
CASSQDLRNEQFF | TGTGCCAGCAGCCAAGATCTTAGGAATGAGCAGTTCTTC | TRBJ2-1 | . | TRBV3-1 | many
CSASGLTGNTIYF | TGCAGCGCCTCGGGACTTACTGGAAACACCATATATTTT | TRBJ1-3 | . | TRBV29-1 | few
CAISPTSGGDTGELFF | TGTGCCATCAGCCCGACTAGCGGGGGGGATACCGGGGAGCTGTTTTTT | TRBJ2-2 | TRBD2 | TRBV10-3 | .
CASSSQQPTGELFF | TGTGCCAGCAGCTCGCAGCAGCCCACCGGGGAGCTGTTTTTT | TRBJ2-2 | . | TRBV5-6 | .
CASSYGGTDYGYTF | TGTGCCAGCAGTTACGGCGGGACAGACTATGGCTACACCTTC | TRBJ1-2 | TRBD1 | TRBV6-5 | .
CATVAGDTDTQYF | TGTGCCACAGTTGCGGGGGACACAGATACGCAGTATTTT | TRBJ2-3 | TRBD2 | TRBV10-3 | .
CASSRLGQGFGELFF | TGTGCCAGCAGTCGTCTCGGACAGGGGTTCGGGGAGCTGTTTTTT | TRBJ2-2 | TRBD1 | TRBV16 | few
CASSLQAGAFYEQYF | TGTGCCAGCAGTTTGCAAGCGGGGGCCTTCTACGAGCAGTACTTC | TRBJ2-7 | TRBD2 | TRBV12-3/TRBV12-4 | .
CASSFSPRDGMNTEAFF | TGTGCCAGTAGTTTCTCACCCCGGGACGGGATGAACACTGAAGCTTTCTTT | TRBJ1-1 | . | TRBV19 | few
CASSPRGQMNTEAFF | TGTGCCAGCAGCCCCCGGGGACAGATGAACACTGAAGCTTTCTTT | TRBJ1-1 | TRBD1 | TRBV3-1 | few
CSARAGGQGIVPAYEQYF | TGCAGTGCTAGGGCGGGGGGACAGGGCATTGTCCCCGCCTACGAGCAGTACTTC | TRBJ2-7 | . | TRBV20-1 | .
CSAKMEGAPYNEQFF | TGCAGCGCAAAGATGGAGGGGGCCCCCTACAATGAGCAGTTCTTC | TRBJ2-1 | . | TRBV29-1 | .
CASSEAWAVNTEAFF | TGTGCCAGCAGTGAAGCCTGGGCGGTGAACACTGAAGCTTTCTTT | TRBJ1-1 | . | TRBV6-1 | .
CASSLAVDITYEQYF | TGCGCCAGCAGCTTGGCCGTTGACATTACCTACGAGCAGTACTTC | TRBJ2-7 | . | TRBV5-1 | few
CASSYDEVDGYEQYF | TGCGCCAGCAGCTACGATGAGGTGGATGGCTACGAGCAGTACTTC | TRBJ2-7 | . | TRBV4-1 | few
CASSWEQDEALYGYTF | TGTGCCAGCAGCTGGGAACAGGATGAAGCTCTCTATGGCTACACCTTC | TRBJ1-2 | . | TRBV7-9 | few
CASSIKQGSYNEQFF | TGTGCCAGCAGCATTAAACAGGGATCTTACAATGAGCAGTTCTTC | TRBJ2-1 | . | TRBV6-1 | few
CSVRLTYEQYF | TGCAGCGTCCGACTGACTTACGAGCAGTACTTC | TRBJ2-7 | . | TRBV29-1 | .
CSVEDVSYEQYF | TGCAGCGTTGAAGACGTGAGCTACGAGCAGTACTTC | TRBJ2-7 | . | TRBV29-1 | few
CASSLASGGAHEQFF | TGTGCCAGCAGCTTAGCTAGCGGGGGGGCCCATGAGCAGTTCTTC | TRBJ2-1 | TRBD2 | TRBV11-3 | many
CASSVETGIRNEQFF | TGTGCCAGCAGCGTAGAGACGGGGATAAGAAATGAGCAGTTCTTC | TRBJ2-1 | . | TRBV9 | few
CASSLAYGGAYNEQFF | TGCGCCAGCAGCTTGGCCTACGGGGGAGCCTACAATGAGCAGTTCTTC | TRBJ2-1 | . | TRBV5-1 | few
CASSEMSGGWSGELFF | TGTGCCAGCAGTGAAATGAGCGGGGGTTGGTCCGGGGAGCTGTTTTTT | TRBJ2-2 | TRBD2 | TRBV2 | .
CASTRAGGYNEQFF | TGTGCCAGTACCAGGGCGGGGGGGTACAATGAGCAGTTCTTC | TRBJ2-1 | TRBD2 | TRBV7-9 | many